The sequence of this T cell receptor (beta chain) was determined in a study of blood T cell repertoires in COVID-19. Study-wide background: Donors in Cohort 3 counted as recovered after two negative PCRs, clearance, or symptom resolution. Researchers got acute and convalescent COVID-19 samples from the United States, Italy and Spain. T cells, B-cell-depleted T cells, or PBMCs supplied cDNA or gDNA.

Concerning this clone itself: The same CDR3 also results from other DNA sequences found in this sample.

As originally analysed: It was from reference gene primer amplification that nucleated cell counts were estimated. The method was immunoSEQ multiplex PCR; TCRdb's version includes in-frame clones alone and lacks a portion of them. That table is the source of V, J and clone size, and D and trimming were worked out from the DNA. The table lists fewer than 350,000 clones, around 90% of them singletons. V was pared by 5 bases and J by 1 base, with 4 bases of the junction left unmatched. Germline lookup yields CDR1 MDHEN and CDR2 SYDVKM. The CDR3 contains 16 residues. This sequence originates from an older woman in a cohort exposed to, infected with or recovered from COVID-19 (not recorded which). The sequencing sample was made of PBMCs or T cells enriched from blood (not recorded which). The gene calls are TRBV28 and TRBJ2-2; 10 bases agree with TRBD2. The CDR3 coding sequence is TGTGCCAGCAGTCTAAGGACTAGCGGGAACACCGGGGAGCTGTTTTTT. Amino acids: CASSLRTSGNTGELFF.